Included here is one T cell receptor (beta chain) sequence, with context. The target antigen is unknown. An end of the junction does not agree with germline; a read error may underlie this. The sample belongs to a study of cytomegalovirus exposure and HLA in healthy donors. General observations from the study: With later analysis, a missense DCLRE1C variant became linked to TCR beta V- and J-gene trimming.

This CDR3 is built from 15 residues. Germline-derived CDR1 and CDR2 are SSHAT and FNYEAQ (reference sequence). The PCR used 60 Vbeta and 13 Jbeta primers. Sequencing was performed with immunoSEQ multiplex PCR; in TCRdb, only in-frame clones are kept and a portion is missing. The repertoire holds about 160,000 clones, with approximately 70% as singletons. The clonotype comes from a man aged 40-49 years in good health and CMV-seropositive. The rearrangement joins TRBV7-7 to TRBJ2-3; 9 bases align to TRBD2. The material sequenced was PBMCs. The CDR3 DNA reads TGTGCTAGCAGCGCCGGACTAGCGTTCACAGATACGCAGTATTTT. The encoded protein is CASSAGLAFTDTQYF.